The present entry profiles one T cell receptor (beta chain) with its context. Its specific antigen is unknown. No quality values exist for individual bases; no much larger clone is one base distant. This sample was included in a study of blood T cell repertoires in COVID-19 (TCRdb year 2020). For the wider study: The collaborator samples originated in the United States, Italy and Spain and spanned the acute and convalescent phases of COVID-19. The prospective study material was composed of cDNA or gDNA derived from T cells, B-cell-depleted T cells, or PBMCs. Subjects who had been exposed to COVID-19, were actively infected with it, or had recovered from it provided the deeply sampled blood TCRbeta repertoires that made up the dataset. The repertoires were made available in a free public database intended to serve as a resource for research on the immune response to SARS-CoV-2. Where available, HLA class I and class II types were obtained from metadata supplied by the sample provider rather than from assay-based typing. Nearly every sample came with metadata listing a de-identified subject ID, COVID-19 status, age in years and sex. Samples came from the ongoing ImmuneRACE study (first 160 participants) plus 1,254 subjects from 6 global collaborators. The study at large found these results: How much clinical and demographic metadata was included differed by source and by participant, and the metadata was provided uncurated.

Collaborating institutions collected whole blood in K2EDTA tubes following their own protocols. For TCRbeta analysis, collaborator samples were shipped as frozen whole blood, as isolated PBMCs, or as DNA extracted from either sample type. TCRbeta CDR3 regions were amplified from genomic DNA using the immunoSEQ Assay, a bias-controlled multiplex PCR. In the source study's methods: The number of nucleated cells in each sample was estimated from the amplification of reference gene primers within the assay. Sequence reads were collapsed and filtered to measure the absolute abundance of every unique TCRbeta CDR3 rearrangement. For each sample, productive Simpson clonality was calculated as the square root of Simpson's diversity index over productive rearrangements. This immuneACCESS table, as held by TCRdb, lists in-frame sequences with V and J called but not all clones. Of the missing ones, under half trace to an unresolved V gene in checked studies; the others have no known cause. The D gene and trimming were derived from the DNA, and the V and J assignments and clone size from that table. This sample lists a few hundred thousand clones; roughly 90% were detected once. The top ten hold 9.4% of the sample.

The CDR3 measures 14 amino acids from cysteine to phenylalanine. Only the CDR3 part of the read is kept: 42 bases, read in frame from the first base. Based on the germline V gene, the CDR1 and CDR2 sequences are MRHNA and SNTAGT. V is reduced by 5 bases and J by 3 bases, leaving a spacing of 11 bases between them. This chain joins TRBV6-4 to TRBJ1-3, with TRBD1 tentatively as D gene (6 bases match). The clonotype originates from a man younger than 35 with active or convalescent COVID-19. The specimen sequenced was peripheral blood. The bases are TGTGCCAGCAGTCGTCCAGGGGATGGAAACACCATATATTTT. Translated, this gives CASSRPGDGNTIYF.